This T cell receptor (beta chain) derives from a study of human T cells and chemical hapten exposure. Study overall: Patch tests of 0.01% DPC on the upper back were read at 6 days.

The CDR3 covers 14 residues. Germline V gene data show CDR1 as GTSNPN and CDR2 as SVGIG (reference sequence). V was trimmed by 0 bases and J by 5 bases, leaving 11 bases between them. A single record per CDR3 protein comes from TCRdb applying MiXCR to the RACE reads. The profile shows 45,000 to 65,000 distinct CDR3 sequences, around 10% of them singletons. Time point here: pre-sensitization, week 0. Treatment specified: therapeutic diphenylcyclopropenone sensitization with weekly scalp DPC. Donation of samples came from alopecia patients who were 18 to 70 years old and suitable for DPC. This clonotype was obtained from a man aged 35 to 55 with alopecia areata. Some clones in this sample may be carry-over from other donors' samples. The chain couples TRBV30 to TRBJ1-5, with no clear D. This specimen consisted of whole blood, obtained in connection with sensitization to the hapten diphenylcyclopropenone (DPC). The CDR3 loop is CAWSVQTFHQPQHF. The CDR3 DNA is TGTGCCTGGAGTGTTCAAACGTTTCATCAGCCCCAGCATTTT.